Listed here are 29 T cell receptor beta chains from one sample, sequenced in a study of control samples from healthy donors and cancer patients. TCRdb's copy holds only in-frame clones and misses some; the assay was immunoSEQ multiplex PCR. The sample consists of approximately 150,000 clones, approximately 92% of them appearing once. Sequences were obtained from blood. The receptors come from a young man in good health.

The CDR3 reads CASSLSSDSHGYTF. CDR3 DNA sequence: TGTGCCAGCAGTTTATCCTCGGACAGCCATGGCTACACCTTC. This rearrangement joins TRBV27 to TRBJ1-2, with D tentatively TRBD1 (6 bases). The length of the CDR3 is 14 residues. Trimming left V 0 bases short and J 6 bases short, with 11 bases between. CDR1 and CDR2 from the germline V gene are MNHEY and SMNVEV (reference sequence).

The chain uses TRBV24-1 and TRBJ2-7, with D possibly matching TRBD2 (5 bases). The germline V and J ends were trimmed by 2 bases and 6 bases, with 13 bases remaining between them. The CDR3 extends over 14 amino acids. The V gene's germline CDR1 is KGHDR and CDR2 SFDVKD. CDR3 sequence reads: CATSDSGVMGEQYF. The CDR3 DNA sequence: TGTGCCACCAGTGATTCCGGGGTAATGGGCGAGCAGTACTTC.

The chain couples TRBV12-3 or TRBV12-4 to TRBJ1-4; D unclear. The ends were cut back, 0 bases at V and 8 bases at J, with 7 bases in the middle. This CDR3 is 13 amino acids long. CDR3 sequence (DNA): TGTGCCAGCAGTTTAGCAGTGTGGGAAAAACTGTTTTTT. Amino acids: CASSLAVWEKLFF.

The rearrangement links TRBV2 to TRBJ2-6; 9 nucleotides line up with TRBD1. After removal of 9 bases from V and 3 bases from J, the junction contained 12 bases not matched to a gene. CDR3 length equals 17 residues. Germline CDR1 reads SNHLY; CDR2 reads FYNNEI. Here the CDR3 reads CARDKVQGASGANVLTF. In DNA form, the CDR3 reads TGTGCCAGAGATAAGGTACAGGGGGCAAGTGGGGCCAACGTCCTGACTTTC.

V is TRBV29-1 and J is TRBJ1-1; 7 nucleotides line up with TRBD1. The CDR3 loop spans 13 amino acids. The ends lost 5 bases at V and 1 base at J; junction bases unmatched: 4. Germline V CDR1 and CDR2: SQVTM, ANQGSEA. In DNA, the CDR3 is TGCAGCGTTAAGCAGGGGGGGAACACTGAAGCTTTCTTT. As protein: CSVKQGGNTEAFF.

CDR3 bases: TGTGCCAGCAGCAACGACAGGGTTCAGTACTTC. It specifies CASSNDRVQYF. The rearrangement joins TRBV9 to TRBJ2-4; TRBD1 matches at 7 bases. Germline V CDR1 and CDR2: SGDLS, YYNGEE. The CDR3 consists of 11 residues. V lost 4 bases, J lost 11 bases, and 3 bases stayed unmatched.

This chain uses TRBV7-9 with TRBJ2-7; unclear D gene. Trimming cost V 1 base and J 3 bases, with 10 bases left between them. The CDR3 consists of 14 residues. Germline CDR1 SEHNR, CDR2 FQNEAQ (reference sequence). The CDR3 sequence is CASSLEGESYEQYF. CDR3 DNA: TGTGCCAGCAGCTTAGAAGGCGAGAGCTACGAGCAGTACTTC.

The V and J genes are TRBV6-1 and TRBJ1-2; TRBD1 is a possible D gene (6 bases). The germline CDR1 and CDR2 sequences are MNHNS and SASEGT. The CDR3 spans 13 residues. Trimming removed 3 bases from V and 4 bases from J, with 9 bases in between. The CDR3 here is CASSDRGSYGYTF. CDR3 bases: TGTGCCAGCAGTGACAGGGGATCCTATGGCTACACCTTC.

V is TRBV12-3 or TRBV12-4 and J is TRBJ2-1; possible D gene TRBD1, 6 bases. The V gene lost 4 bases and the J gene lost 10 bases, with 8 bases spanning the gap. The CDR3 loop spans 11 amino acids. CDR3 DNA sequence: TGTGCCAGCAGTTCTAGGGGGGAGCAGTTCTTC. Protein: CASSSRGEQFF.

The rearrangement joins TRBV5-1 to TRBJ2-7; 9 positions match TRBD1. Germline V gene sequence: CDR1 SGHRS, CDR2 YFSETQ. This CDR3 has 18 residues. V was clipped by 0 bases and J by 1 base; unmatched bases: 11. CDR3: CASSLGTGGVLVSYEQYF. The CDR3 DNA reads TGCGCCAGCAGCTTGGGTACAGGGGGCGTTTTAGTTTCCTACGAGCAGTACTTC. Using reference TRBV5-1 and TRBJ2-7 for the parts outside the CDR3, the full variable domain is KAGVTQTPRYLIKTRGQQVTLSCSPISGHRSVSWYQQTPGQGLQFLFEYFSETQRNKGNFPGRFSGRQFSNSRSEMNVSTLELGDSALYLCASSLGTGGVLVSYEQYFGPGTRLTVT.

The V and J genes are TRBV19 and TRBJ1-2, with a possible D match to TRBD1 (5 bases). Trimming removed 6 bases at V and 4 bases at J, with 18 bases between. This CDR3 has 15 amino acids. CDR1 is LNHDA, CDR2 SQIVND, per germline (reference sequence). The CDR3 reads CASSLYRDVRYGYTF. The CDR3 nucleotides read TGTGCCAGTAGCCTTTACCGGGACGTACGCTATGGCTACACCTTC.

This clone was detected a few times. A much larger clonotype is one base distant, so this may be a read error. At the DNA level, this CDR3 is encoded by other sequences in the same sample as well. The V call is TRBV9, the J call TRBJ1-1; D possibly corresponds to TRBD1 (6 bases). Germline loops: CDR1 SGDLS, CDR2 YYNGEE. Trimming stripped 0 bases from V and 11 bases from J, with 17 bases between. The CDR3 has 14 amino acids. The CDR3 reads CASSVEGWEGGAFF. CDR3 DNA sequence: TGTGCCAGCAGCGTAGAAGGTTGGGAGGGGGGGGCTTTCTTT.

The J gene is TRBJ2-7, the V gene TRBV7-2, with 9 bases that match TRBD1. V was pared by 3 bases and J by 2 bases, with 5 bases of the junction left unmatched. The CDR3 covers 15 residues. CDR1 SGHTA and CDR2 FQGNSA come from the germline V gene. The CDR3 DNA follows: TGTGCCAGCAGCTTGGGGGACAGGGACGCCTACGAGCAGTACTTC. Translated: CASSLGDRDAYEQYF.

The V and J genes are TRBV27 and TRBJ1-6; D may be TRBD1 (5 bases). Looked up from germline, CDR1 is MNHEY and CDR2 is SMNVEV (reference sequence). V lost 10 bases to trimming and J lost 3 bases, with 16 bases between them. The CDR3 extends over 15 amino acids. The CDR3 DNA sequence: TGTGCCACCCGAAGTCGGGGGAACTATAATTCACCCCTCCACTTT. It is translated as CATRSRGNYNSPLHF.

The V gene is TRBV30, the J gene TRBJ2-2, with 7 bases aligning to TRBD2. This CDR3 spans 16 amino acids. With 0 bases clipped from V and 7 bases from J, the junction kept 11 bases outside the gene matches. Germline V gene sequence: CDR1 GTSNPN, CDR2 SVGIG (reference sequence). The DNA of the CDR3 is TGTGCCTGGAGTGTTGGTAGCGGGCTTTATAGCGGGGAGCTGTTTTTT. Amino acid sequence: CAWSVGSGLYSGELFF.

The rearrangement links TRBV6-5 to TRBJ2-1; 9 bases line up with TRBD2. The CDR3 spans 13 residues. The V segment lost 6 bases and the J segment 8 bases; nucleotides outside the gene matches: 5. The germline V gene has CDR1 MNHEY and CDR2 SVGAGI. In DNA form, the CDR3 reads TGTGCCAGCAGGGGACTAGCCAGGGATGAGCAGTTCTTC. Translating it yields CASRGLARDEQFF.

The V gene is TRBV6-5, the J gene TRBJ2-2; D is ambiguous. There are 16 residues in the CDR3. The ends were cut back, 2 bases at V and 4 bases at J, with 14 bases in the middle. The germline V gene has CDR1 MNHEY and CDR2 SVGAGI. DNA of the CDR3: TGTGCCAGCAGTTACACGGCAGGCATCGGCACCGGGGAGCTGTTTTTT. It encodes CASSYTAGIGTGELFF.

The chain is built from TRBV7-3 and TRBJ2-5; a possible D gene is TRBD1 (5 bases). CDR1 SGHTA and CDR2 FQGTGA come from the germline V gene. Deletions cut 2 bases from V and 3 bases from J, with 10 bases between. This CDR3 comprises 14 residues. CDR3 nucleotide sequence: TGTGCCAGCAGCTTAGGTCCAGGGAAAGAGACCCAGTACTTC. This sequence encodes CASSLGPGKETQYF. The variable domain in full, with the rest retrieved from reference TRBV7-3 and TRBJ2-5, is GAGVSQTPSNKVTEKGKYVELRCDPISGHTALYWYRQSLGQGPEFLIYFQGTGAADDSGLPNDRFFAVRPEGSVSTLKIQRTERGDSAVYLCASSLGPGKETQYFGPGTRLLVL.

This clone was found a few times. This rearrangement joins TRBV18 to TRBJ1-3, with unresolved D. This CDR3 region has 14 residues. Germline V gene sequence: CDR1 KGHSH, CDR2 LQKENI. Trimming shortened V by 3 bases and J by 2 bases, and 8 bases separated the two germline ends. The CDR3 spells CASSPGGTGNTIYF. The CDR3 bases are TGTGCCAGCTCACCGGGCGGGACTGGAAACACCATATATTTT.

The chain uses TRBV5-1 and TRBJ1-2; D gene uncertain. V lost 0 bases and J 6 bases, leaving 6 bases between the germline ends. The CDR3 runs to 12 residues. From germline, CDR1 is SGHRS and CDR2 YFSETQ. The CDR3 DNA reads as TGCGCCAGCAGCTTGGAGTCCCATGGCTACACCTTC. Protein sequence: CASSLESHGYTF.

The chain combines TRBV3-1 (or the pseudogene TRBV3-2) with TRBJ2-1; D unclear. Germline CDR1 is LGHDT and CDR2 is YNNKEL (reference sequence). V was cut by 2 bases and J by 4 bases, with 15 bases left in between. CDR3 length: 16 amino acids. CDR3 residues: CASSQWAARVYNEQFF. The CDR3 DNA sequence: TGTGCCAGCAGCCAATGGGCTGCTCGTGTATACAATGAGCAGTTCTTC.

This sequence joins TRBV5-1 and TRBJ2-7; D could derive from TRBD1 or TRBD2 (5 bases each). Germline V CDR1 and CDR2: SGHRS, YFSETQ. The V and J ends lost 3 bases and 0 bases respectively, with 7 bases between them. CDR3 size: 13 residues. The CDR3 here is CASSWDVSYEQYF. The CDR3 nucleotides are TGCGCCAGCAGCTGGGACGTCTCCTACGAGCAGTACTTC.

The chain carries TRBV7-9 and TRBJ1-4, with 10 bases lining up with TRBD1. The germline CDR1 and CDR2 sequences are SEHNR and FQNEAQ (reference sequence). The CDR3 is 19 amino acids. J gave up 8 bases and V 5 bases, and 20 bases lay outside the gene matches. CDR3 nucleotide sequence: TGTGCCAGCAGCCGCTTCTGGGGGACAGGGGAAAGCGTGCGGGAAAAACTGTTTTTT. Residues: CASSRFWGTGESVREKLFF.

The gene calls are TRBV29-1 and TRBJ1-2; D remains ambiguous. The CDR3 runs to 12 residues. V was pared by 5 bases and J by 0 bases, with 7 bases between. Germline values: CDR1 SQVTM, CDR2 ANQGSEA. CDR3 sequence: CSVSLTNYGYTF. The CDR3 DNA sequence: TGCAGCGTTAGTCTAACTAACTATGGCTACACCTTC.

The chain links TRBV5-6 to TRBJ2-3; D unclear. The CDR3 extends over 15 amino acids. Germline V gene lookup returns CDR1 SGHDT and CDR2 YYEEEE. Trimming removed 4 bases from V and 4 bases from J, with 16 bases in between. CDR3: CASSHPLGLADTQYF. The CDR3 DNA sequence: TGTGCCAGCAGCCATCCCCTCGGCTTGGCAGATACGCAGTATTTT.

The V call is TRBV27, the J call TRBJ1-1, with no clear D. The germline V gene encodes CDR1 MNHEY and CDR2 SMNVEV (reference sequence). Trimming removed 2 bases at V and 4 bases at J, with 8 bases between. The CDR3 is 13 residues long. The CDR3 nucleotides are TGTGCCAGCAGTTTAGTATCGACCACTGAAGCTTTCTTT. Its protein product is CASSLVSTTEAFF.

The V gene is TRBV18, the J gene TRBJ1-1; D remains unclear. From germline, CDR1 is KGHSH and CDR2 LQKENI. The V and J ends lost 2 bases and 1 base respectively, with 8 bases between them. CDR3 size: 14 residues. The CDR3 DNA is TGTGCCAGCTCACCAGAGTGGGGGAACACTGAAGCTTTCTTT. Translated, it gives CASSPEWGNTEAFF.

V is TRBV19 and J is TRBJ2-5; D ambiguous. Trimming left V 0 bases short and J 9 bases short, with 14 bases between. This CDR3 is built from 14 residues. Germline-derived CDR1 and CDR2 are LNHDA and SQIVND (reference sequence). CDR3 region: CASSIDRSGLAQYF. In nucleotides, the CDR3 is TGTGCCAGTAGTATAGATAGATCAGGTCTGGCCCAGTACTTC.

This chain uses TRBV10-3 with TRBJ2-2, with 7 bases aligning to TRBD1. V gave up 6 bases and J gave up 0 bases; unmatched junction bases: 7. This CDR3 contains 16 residues. Germline CDR1 and CDR2: ENHRY and SYGVKD. This CDR3 reads CAIRPRTGSNTGELFF. CDR3 bases: TGTGCCATCAGGCCCCGGACAGGTTCGAACACCGGGGAGCTGTTTTTT.